The rows below give T cell receptor beta chains drawn from one sample of a study of graft-versus-host responses after intestinal transplantation. Sequencing was performed with immunoSEQ multiplex PCR; in TCRdb, only in-frame clones are kept and a portion is missing. The sample consists of around 17,000 clones, over 70% of them appearing once. Sequencing was performed on ileum tissue, taken roughly 460 days after intestinal transplant. The receptors come from a human patient who received an intestinal transplant, so some T cells may come from the graft donor. The CDR3 runs from the conserved cysteine through the conserved F or W.

j_call,v_call,cdr3_aa
TRBJ2-6,TRBV7-8,CASSWDAIGSGANVPTF
TRBJ2-6,TRBV13,CASSLGRSSGANVLTF
TRBJ1-2,TRBV27,CASRGPSTGYGYTF
TRBJ2-1,TRBV7-6,CASSWSGGANNEQFF
TRBJ1-2,TRBV5-4,CASSEMTTSYGYTF
TRBJ2-2,TRBV23-1,CASSQRSGGPNTGELFF
TRBJ1-1,TRBV23-1,CASSPGLDRLNTEAFF
TRBJ1-2,TRBV29-1,CSVDPRGGYTF
TRBJ1-6,TRBV14,CASSWGGNSPLHF
TRBJ1-2,TRBV18,CASSPESGGGYTF
TRBJ2-3,TRBV4-3,CASSQDLAGATDTQYF
TRBJ2-2,TRBV9,CASSEPPGTGIGELFF
TRBJ2-1,TRBV6-4,CASSDSGTSGAINEQFF
TRBJ1-2,TRBV2,CASRGETGGPYGYTF
TRBJ2-7,TRBV4-1,CASSHAGGEQYF
TRBJ2-3,TRBV18,CASSPGLYTDTQYF
TRBJ2-7,TRBV11-2,CASSLSGGADYEQYF
TRBJ1-4,TRBV9,CASSPRTGPNEKLFF
TRBJ2-3,TRBV5-1,CASSSGGPTDTQYF
TRBJ2-7,TRBV27,CASSPLVNGNYEQYF
TRBJ2-3,TRBV5-8,CASSAGTSGLGDTQYF
TRBJ1-5,TRBV19,CASSIIKGVAQPQHF
TRBJ1-5,TRBV6-5,CASSWGAFDQPQHF
TRBJ1-2,TRBV7-9,CASSPQGGYGYTF
TRBJ2-5,TRBV28,CASSLRGMGEQYF
TRBJ1-6,TRBV2,CASSGTPGQNSPLHF
TRBJ2-6,TRBV18,CASSLPGSGANVLTF
TRBJ1-2,TRBV10-3,CAISESPLGGYYGYTF
TRBJ1-2,TRBV15,CATSRVGQGGGYTF
TRBJ2-1,TRBV4-1,CASSRGSSYNEQFF
TRBJ1-4,TRBV7-9,CASSPPGPGNEKLFF
TRBJ2-1,TRBV18,CASSPRTDSYNEQFF
TRBJ1-3,TRBV5-4,CASSLGGSGVSGNTIYF
TRBJ1-1,TRBV7-2,CASSLWRDTEAFF
TRBJ1-6,TRBV7-2,CASSLYVGTTGNSPLHF
TRBJ1-4,TRBV6-1,CAFLGGNEKLFF
TRBJ1-6,TRBV18,CASSARQAGNSPLHF
TRBJ2-7,TRBV6-6,CASSSRTGGAGEQHF
TRBJ2-7,TRBV7-2,CASSLGTSGGLEQYF
TRBJ2-5,TRBV2,CASSEGGNPLSETQYF
TRBJ1-2,TRBV7-9,CASTQPNYGYTF
TRBJ2-6,TRBV5-4,CASSLRRQGASGANVLTF
TRBJ2-7,TRBV11-3,CASSLPGGEQYF
TRBJ1-4,TRBV2,CASSVYGDEKLFF
TRBJ2-2,TRBV4-1,CASMRTSGFNTGELFF
TRBJ2-7,TRBV18,CASSPTPNAGYEQYF
TRBJ2-5,TRBV7-2,CASRSLAQETQYF
TRBJ2-7,TRBV5-1,CASRASTGVASYEQYF
TRBJ1-1,TRBV5-1,CASSPGTSNTEAFF
TRBJ1-2,TRBV18,CASSATHLKDGYTF
TRBJ2-1,TRBV9,CASSPGPGQGINEQFF
TRBJ2-7,TRBV6-5,CASSHPNSYEQYF
TRBJ1-1,TRBV7-3,CASSPPGQTMNTEAFF
TRBJ1-1,TRBV6-5,CASSYDSVRVPEAFF
.,TRBV7-2,CASSPRALGTYEQYF